This is a list of T cell receptor beta chains from one sample in a study of radiation and T cells in renal cell carcinoma. This table comes from immunoSEQ multiplex PCR, and its TCRdb copy is limited to in-frame clones, with some not included. The sample contains 45,000 or so clones, approximately 80% of which appear only once. Source: blood, taken from a patient whose treatment included radiotherapy and nephrectomy. These receptors were taken from a woman aged 65 to 85 with renal cell carcinoma. Each CDR3 is given with its conserved first and last residue. The D gene is left open where the match is weak. Some rows mark clone size as missing; the rest say once, few, many or name a class of expanded clone.

V	D	J	size	DNA	CDR3
TRBV4-1	TRBD1	TRBJ2-7	-	TGCGCCAGCAGCCTCGACCGGGACAGGGGCTACGAGCAGTACTTC	CASSLDRDRGYEQYF
TRBV5-4	-	TRBJ2-1	-	TGTGCCAGCAGCCCCCGGTGGGACAATGAGCAGTTCTTC	CASSPRWDNEQFF
TRBV4-1	TRBD2	TRBJ2-7	-	TGCGCCAGCTCGCCGGGACTAGCGTACTACGAGCAGTACTTC	CASSPGLAYYEQYF
TRBV5-1	TRBD1	TRBJ1-4	-	TGCGCCAGCAGCCCGAGGACAGGGGGGAATGAAAAACTGTTTTTT	CASSPRTGGNEKLFF
TRBV4-1	-	TRBJ2-7	-	TGCGCCAGCAGCCACTCCTCCGGGAGATTCTACGAGCAGTACTTC	CASSHSSGRFYEQYF
TRBV7-2	TRBD2	TRBJ2-7	few	TGTGCCAGCAGCGCAACTAGCGGGAGGGGAGAGAACGAGCAGTACTTC	CASSATSGRGENEQYF
TRBV7-9	TRBD1	TRBJ2-7	-	TGTGCCAGCAGCAGATTGGGACAGCGCGAGCAGTACTTC	CASSRLGQREQYF
TRBV7-2	TRBD2	TRBJ2-1	-	TGTGCCAGCAGCCAACAAGCGACTAGCGGGAGCCCGGTGGAGCAGTTCTTC	CASSQQATSGSPVEQFF
TRBV6-6	TRBD2	TRBJ2-7	-	TGTGCCAGCACCCAAACTAGCGGGAAAGTCGAGCAGTACTTC	CASTQTSGKVEQYF
TRBV6-4	TRBD1	TRBJ2-6	-	TGTGCCAGCAGTAGACAGGGCGGGTCTGGGGCCAACGTCCTGACTTTC	CASSRQGGSGANVLTF
TRBV28	TRBD2	TRBJ2-3	-	TGTGCCAGCGTACGTAGCGGGGGTCTTGAGGATACGCAGTATTTT	CASVRSGGLEDTQYF
TRBV30	-	TRBJ2-4	once	TGTGCCTGGAGTGTTCTGGACAGCCCTAGCAAGGGCATTCAGTACTTC	CAWSVLDSPSKGIQYF
TRBV11-2	-	TRBJ1-4	-	TGTGCCAGCAGCCCCTGGGGTGGGGGCGGTGAAAAACTGTTTTTT	CASSPWGGGGEKLFF
TRBV4-1	-	TRBJ2-1	few	TGCGCCAGCAGCCAATTAAGCATCCCAAGCTCCTACAATGAGCAGTTCTTC	CASSQLSIPSSYNEQFF
TRBV2	-	TRBJ2-3	-	TGTGCCAGCTGGAGGACAGCCCCAGATACGCAGTATTTT	CASWRTAPDTQYF
TRBV5-1	TRBD2	TRBJ2-3	-	TGCGCCAGCAGCCCCGTGCGGGGGGGGCCAGATACGCAGTATTTT	CASSPVRGGPDTQYF
TRBV6-1	-	TRBJ1-1	-	TGTGCCAGCAGTGCCCGCGGGCACGCGAAGCCCGACACTTTCTTT	CASSARGHAKPDTFF
TRBV19	-	TRBJ1-3	once	TGTGCCAGTAGTGGGGGAGCGGCGGTAGGAAACACCATATATTTT	CASSGGAAVGNTIYF
TRBV29-1	-	TRBJ2-2	-	TGCAGCGCCGGAGGGGATCGGAGCGGGGAGCTGTTTTTT	CSAGGDRSGELFF
TRBV30	-	TRBJ2-1	-	TGTGCCTCCCGGCCCCGAGGGGTCAATGAGCAGTTCTTC	CASRPRGVNEQFF
TRBV25-1	-	TRBJ1-2	-	TGTGCCAGCAGTAGAGGGACGGTTTATGGCTACACCTTC	CASSRGTVYGYTF
TRBV27	TRBD1	TRBJ1-5	-	TGTGCCAGCAGTTTAAGCAGGGGGGATCAGCCCCAGCATTTT	CASSLSRGDQPQHF
TRBV19	-	TRBJ2-2	-	TGTGCCAGTAGTTCTTCATCCGGGGGCGAGGGGGAGCTGTTTTTT	CASSSSSGGEGELFF
TRBV2	-	TRBJ1-6	-	TGTGCCAGCAGTGAAGCGCTTCGGGGCAATTCACCCCTCCACTTT	CASSEALRGNSPLHF
TRBV7-9	-	TRBJ1-4	-	TGTGCCAGCAGCTTAGGGTTCGGGCCAGCGGGAGAAAAACTGTTTTTT	CASSLGFGPAGEKLFF
TRBV5-1	-	TRBJ1-5	-	TGCGCCAGCAGCTTGGCCGGGGGGCGGGAGCAGCCCCAGCATTTT	CASSLAGGREQPQHF
TRBV5-1	TRBD2	TRBJ2-2	once	TGCGCCAGCAGCTTGGATCTAGCGGGGGCCGGCGGGGAGCTGTTTTTT	CASSLDLAGAGGELFF
TRBV19	TRBD2	TRBJ2-3	-	TGTGCCAGTAAGGATACCCGACTAGCGGGGAGGGATACGCAGTATTTT	CASKDTRLAGRDTQYF
TRBV5-4	-	TRBJ2-7	-	TGTGCCAGCAGCTCGGGACGGCGCGAGCAGTACTTC	CASSSGRREQYF
TRBV18	TRBD2	TRBJ2-5	-	TGTGCCAGCTCGCCGGGATCGGGAGGTAGAGAGACCCAGTACTTC	CASSPGSGGRETQYF
TRBV6-5	TRBD1	TRBJ2-5	-	TGTGCCAGCAGTTTTGGGACAGAAGAGACCCAGTACTTC	CASSFGTEETQYF
TRBV27	TRBD2	TRBJ2-3	-	TGTGCCAGCAGTGATCCACTAGCGGAAGATACGCAGTATTTT	CASSDPLAEDTQYF
TRBV7-2	TRBD1	TRBJ2-1	once	TGTGCCAGCGGAACTCCGGGACAGAATTACAATGAGCAGTTCTTC	CASGTPGQNYNEQFF
TRBV5-1	-	TRBJ1-3	-	TGCGCCAGCAGCTTGGGGACGGTGGGGCCTGGAAACACCATATATTTT	CASSLGTVGPGNTIYF
TRBV6-1	-	TRBJ2-1	-	TGTGCCAGCAGTGGTTTAGGTTCCCCTAGTTACAATGAGCAGTTCTTC	CASSGLGSPSYNEQFF
TRBV9	TRBD2	TRBJ2-1	-	TGTGCCAGCAGCGGCTATAGCGGGAGCTCCTACAATGAGCAGTTCTTC	CASSGYSGSSYNEQFF
TRBV10-1	-	TRBJ2-7	once	TGCGCCAGCAGTGAGTCGAAGAGTGGTTCCCCCGAGCAGTACTTC	CASSESKSGSPEQYF
TRBV2	TRBD1	TRBJ1-1	-	TGTGCCAGCAGTGAGGGAGAAGGGACAGGGGGCACTGAAGCTTTCTTT	CASSEGEGTGGTEAFF
TRBV5-4	-	TRBJ2-7	-	TGTGCCAGCAGCTTGGGTGGGACCGTCTACTACGAGCAGTACTTC	CASSLGGTVYYEQYF
TRBV18	TRBD1	TRBJ2-1	-	TGTGCCAGCTCACTGCGGACAGGGGGGATTCGAAATGAGCAGTTCTTC	CASSLRTGGIRNEQFF